The rows below give T cell receptor beta chains drawn from one sample of a study of beta chain features in type 1 diabetes. The table came from immunoSEQ multiplex PCR; TCRdb's copy has only in-frame clones and leaves some out. The data hold a few hundred thousand clones, with 14% observed a single time. Material: naive CD4+ T cells from blood. These receptors all stem from a man between 25 and 39 years old with type 1 diabetes. Both conserved end residues are trimmed from each CDR3. The size entry is marked missing in some rows and otherwise reads once, few, many or a size class.

TRBV18	NA	TRBJ1-2	ASSPLAGSEFYGYT
TRBV11-3	few	TRBJ2-1	ASISGLRGSYNEQF
TRBV5-4	NA	TRBJ1-1	ASSLGQTRTEAF
TRBV6-5	few	TRBJ2-7	ASSYSPWPLRGKQY
TRBV29-1	NA	TRBJ2-1	SVDEASGSRNEQF
TRBV14	NA	TRBJ1-1	ASSHLSGGTEAF
TRBV15	few	TRBJ2-1	ATTDRGGWTGHNEQF
TRBV9	NA	TRBJ1-1	ASSPSPGGVRSEAF
TRBV7-2	few	TRBJ2-7	ASSLAEDSRGSYEQY
TRBV2	NA	TRBJ2-7	ASSAVQRVSSYEQY
TRBV5-6	NA	TRBJ2-3	ASSSQGSQDTQY
TRBV7-2	NA	TRBJ2-1	ASSQQTRQPYNEQF
TRBV5-6	NA	TRBJ2-3	ASSPNYGRTDTQY
TRBV7-3	NA	TRBJ2-5	ASSPDRGQQTQY
TRBV12-5	NA	TRBJ2-1	ASGPSRRAANEQF
TRBV2	few	TRBJ1-1	ASSRDRGRTEAF
TRBV5-6	NA	TRBJ2-3	ASSLDRLSTDTQY
TRBV29-1	NA	TRBJ2-7	SVSQGRKDYEQY
TRBV2	NA	TRBJ2-7	ATTGYSYEQY
TRBV5-5	NA	TRBJ1-1	ASSATAPNTEAF
TRBV5-6	few	TRBJ2-7	ASSLDAGPHSYEQY
TRBV7-8	NA	TRBJ1-2	ASSFSPSIVNYGYT
TRBV13	many	TRBJ2-7	ASSVVYEQY
TRBV18	few	TRBJ2-7	ASSPGSTYEQY
TRBV7-9	NA	TRBJ1-4	ASSTEGAGEKLF
TRBV25-1	few	TRBJ2-7	ASSLYGEEQY
TRBV2	NA	TRBJ2-3	ASSGSVGGGTDTQY